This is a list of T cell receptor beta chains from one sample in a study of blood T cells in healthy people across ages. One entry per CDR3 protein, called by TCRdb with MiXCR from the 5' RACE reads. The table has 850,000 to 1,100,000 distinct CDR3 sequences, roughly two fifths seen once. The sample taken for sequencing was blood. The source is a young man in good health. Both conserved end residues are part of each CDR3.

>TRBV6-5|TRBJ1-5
CASSPGQLDQPQHF
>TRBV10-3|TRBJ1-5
CAIEVTHF
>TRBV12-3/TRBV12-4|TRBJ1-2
CASSLQGAGYGYTF
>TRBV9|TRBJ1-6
CASSVTEGNSPLHF
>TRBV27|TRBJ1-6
CASREGTYSTPLHF
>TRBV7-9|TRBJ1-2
CASSLRGHGYTF
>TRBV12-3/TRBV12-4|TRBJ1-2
CASSSTTGTGSGYTF
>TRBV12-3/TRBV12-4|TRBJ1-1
CASSRGEGWEAFF
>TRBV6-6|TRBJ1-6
CASRLTTGGIMSPLHF
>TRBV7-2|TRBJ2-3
CASSLGRNQGTQYF
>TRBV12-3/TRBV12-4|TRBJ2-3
CASSPGLVGTDTQYF
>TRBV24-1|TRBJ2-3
CATSGQGLRDTQYF
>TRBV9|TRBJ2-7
CASSVGSGYSYEQYF